The clone carrying this TCR beta chain occurred once. Its specificity is unknown. Though probably carrying unrecorded immune exposures, donors were nominally healthy at sampling. Germline V CDR1 and CDR2: SGHTA, FQGNSA. The CDR3 has 11 amino acids. V shed 7 bases and J shed 2 bases, with 5 bases lying between them. Amplification used 60 Vbeta primers and 13 Jbeta primers. TCRdb's table, derived via immunoSEQ multiplex PCR, lists solely in-frame clones and lacks some. Of some 100,000 clones listed, 70% to 85% are singletons. This entry comes from a study of cytomegalovirus exposure and HLA in healthy donors. General observations from the study: While the bulk of TCR sequences proved rare, some public TCRs turned up in many donors.

This receptor was taken from a woman between 45 and 65 years old in good health and CMV-seropositive. Material for sequencing was PBMCs. The chain employs TRBV7-2 and TRBJ1-2, with unresolved D. CDR3: CASTRNYGYTF. The CDR3 nucleotides are TGTGCCAGCACCCGGAACTATGGCTACACCTTC.